This TCR beta chain was documented in a study of blood T cell repertoires in COVID-19. About the research overall: The study drew acute and convalescent COVID-19 samples from the United States, Italy and Spain. T cells, B-cell-depleted T cells, or PBMCs supplied cDNA or gDNA.

This CDR3 contains 14 residues. Germline V lookup: CDR1 SGHRS, CDR2 YFSETQ. V dropped 4 bases and J dropped 4 bases, with 15 bases sitting between them. The table lists this clone with a count of one. Original analysis: Estimation of nucleated cell counts relied on the amplification of reference gene primers. The protocol was immunoSEQ multiplex PCR, while the TCRdb copy is restricted to in-frame clones and leaves out a portion. For V, J and clone size, that table is used; D and trimming come from the DNA. The sample consists of roughly 100,000 clones, approximately 80% of them appearing once. This chain joins TRBV5-1 and TRBJ2-7; perhaps TRBD1 as D (6 bases). This clonotype was sampled from a woman between 70 and 85 years old with acute or convalescent COVID-19. The sample consisted of peripheral blood. CDR3 sequence (DNA): TGCGCCAGCAGCCCGGGACACTTCGGGTACGAGCAGTACTTC. Translation: CASSPGHFGYEQYF.